Reported below is one T cell receptor (beta chain). Libraries were prepared by immunoSEQ multiplex PCR; TCRdb keeps only in-frame clonotypes and omits some of them. The sample shows 75,000 to 100,000 clones, 80% to 90% of them seen only once. Treatment noted: preoperative locoregional IRX-2 cytokine immunotherapy. The data were obtained in a study of preoperative IRX-2 immunotherapy in early breast cancer. The V and J ends lost 7 bases and 8 bases respectively, with 26 bases between them. The CDR3 runs to 16 residues. The chain employs TRBV6-7 and TRBJ1-2, with TRBD1 as a possible D gene (5 bases). TRBV6-7 qualifies as an ORF whose function is uncertain. Sample: tumor tissue, taken after IRX-2 immunotherapy. This clonotype was obtained from a human donor with breast cancer. The CDR3 DNA is TGTGCCAGCATTCCCAGCGGTAGGGGAAAAGGGGCCGGCTACACCTTC. This encodes CASIPSGRGKGAGYTF.